This T cell receptor (beta chain) was recovered during a study of CD8 T cells in ankylosing spondylitis. In making TCR beta libraries, quantitative 5'-RACE with molecular barcodes was used. Using its own MiXCR run on the 5' RACE reads, TCRdb lists one record per CDR3 protein. The table includes 300,000 to 400,000 distinct CDR3 sequences, 20% to 25% detected once. Concerning this clonotype itself: Its target is unknown.

Study-wide results and caveats: Disease-associated clones were CD8+ and fairly uncommon in peripheral blood. Under 10 highly homologous variants formed a TCR beta motif that appeared characteristic of ankylosing spondylitis blood. Clones tied to disease were said to be significantly enriched in matched ankylosing spondylitis synovial fluid. Reports of some motif variants in reactive arthritis synovial fluid and blood predate this one.

Trimming left V 5 bases short and J 5 bases short, with 6 bases between. CDR1 SGHTA and CDR2 FQGNSA come from the germline V gene. The CDR3 sequence is 11 residues long. This sequence was found in a male donor with ankylosing spondylitis. Sequencing was performed on blood, either unsorted or a sorted T cell fraction (not recorded which). This chain joins TRBV7-2 and TRBJ2-5, with unresolved D. DNA of the CDR3: TGTGCCAGCAGCGAATTCGAGACCCAGTACTTC. Protein sequence: CASSEFETQYF.